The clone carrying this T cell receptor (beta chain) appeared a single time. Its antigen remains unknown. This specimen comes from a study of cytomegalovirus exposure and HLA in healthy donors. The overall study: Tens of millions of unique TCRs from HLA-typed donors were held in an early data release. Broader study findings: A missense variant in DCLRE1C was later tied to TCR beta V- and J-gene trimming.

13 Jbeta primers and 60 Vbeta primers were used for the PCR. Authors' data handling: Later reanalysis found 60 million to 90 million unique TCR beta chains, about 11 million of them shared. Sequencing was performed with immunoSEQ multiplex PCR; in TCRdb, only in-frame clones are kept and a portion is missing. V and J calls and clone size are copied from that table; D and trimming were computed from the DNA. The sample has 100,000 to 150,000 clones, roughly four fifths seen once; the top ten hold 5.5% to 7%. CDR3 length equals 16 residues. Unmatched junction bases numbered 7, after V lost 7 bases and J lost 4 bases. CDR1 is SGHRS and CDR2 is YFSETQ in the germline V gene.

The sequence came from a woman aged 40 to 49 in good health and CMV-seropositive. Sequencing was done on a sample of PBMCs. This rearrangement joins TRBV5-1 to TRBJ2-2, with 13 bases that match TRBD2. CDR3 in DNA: TGCGCCAGCTGGACTAGCGGGGGCCGTGGCACCGGGGAGCTGTTTTTT. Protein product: CASWTSGGRGTGELFF.